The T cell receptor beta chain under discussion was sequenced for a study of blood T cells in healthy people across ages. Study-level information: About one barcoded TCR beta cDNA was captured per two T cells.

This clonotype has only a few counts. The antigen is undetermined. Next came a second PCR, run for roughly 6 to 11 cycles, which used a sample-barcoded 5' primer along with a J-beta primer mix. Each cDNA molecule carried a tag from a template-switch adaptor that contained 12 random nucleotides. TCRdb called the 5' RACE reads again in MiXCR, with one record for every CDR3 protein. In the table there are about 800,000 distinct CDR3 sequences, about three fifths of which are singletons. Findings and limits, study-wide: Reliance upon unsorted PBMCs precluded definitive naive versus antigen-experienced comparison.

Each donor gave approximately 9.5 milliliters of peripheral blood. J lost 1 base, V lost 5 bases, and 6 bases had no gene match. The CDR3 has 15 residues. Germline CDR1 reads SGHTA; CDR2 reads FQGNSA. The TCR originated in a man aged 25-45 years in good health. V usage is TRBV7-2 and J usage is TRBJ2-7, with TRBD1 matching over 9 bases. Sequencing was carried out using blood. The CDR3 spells CASSLRTGESYEQYF. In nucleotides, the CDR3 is TGTGCCAGCAGCCTTCGGACAGGGGAATCCTACGAGCAGTACTTC.